Listed below are T cell receptor beta chains from one sample, sequenced in a study of blood T cell repertoires in COVID-19. TCRdb's table, derived via immunoSEQ multiplex PCR, lists solely in-frame clones and lacks some. The data contain 250,000 or so clones, around 90% of them singletons. The sequenced sample consisted of peripheral blood. The source is a man younger than 45 with COVID-19, enrolled during active disease. Each CDR3 is given with its conserved first and last residue. D genes are given only for firm matches. Part of the rows lack a size; the others show once, few, many or a class for expanded clones.

V	D	length	J	size	DNA	CDR3
TRBV9	TRBD1	15	TRBJ1-1	few	TGTGCCAGCAGCGCCGGACAGGGATCCGTCACTGAAGCTTTCTTT	CASSAGQGSVTEAFF
TRBV5-1	TRBD2	16	TRBJ2-7	NA	TGCGCCAGCAGCTTGGCCGGAGCGGGGGGCCCCCACGAGCAGTACTTC	CASSLAGAGGPHEQYF
TRBV3-1/TRBV3-2	NA	13	TRBJ1-5	NA	TGTGCCAGCAGTGGAGGGATCAATCAGCCCCAGCATTTT	CASSGGINQPQHF
TRBV11-1	TRBD1	14	TRBJ2-7	NA	TGTGCCAGCAGCTTCGGACAGGGCCAGGACGAGCAGTACTTC	CASSFGQGQDEQYF
TRBV6-5	TRBD1	14	TRBJ2-7	NA	TGTGCCAGCAGCGCGGGACAGGGACGAGACGAGCAGTACTTC	CASSAGQGRDEQYF
TRBV4-1	NA	17	TRBJ2-1	NA	TGCGCCAGCAGCCAAGATCAACAGGTGGGATCCTACAATGAGCAGTTCTTC	CASSQDQQVGSYNEQFF
TRBV6-2/TRBV6-3	TRBD1	16	TRBJ2-7	few	TGTGCCAGCAGTTATACCGGGACAGGGGGAGAATACGAGCAGTACTTC	CASSYTGTGGEYEQYF
TRBV18	TRBD2	15	TRBJ2-2	NA	TGTGCCAGCTCACCACGGAGGGAGGGCACCGGGGAGCTGTTTTTT	CASSPRREGTGELFF
TRBV11-3	TRBD2	20	TRBJ2-3	NA	TGTGCCAGCAGCTTAGATGCTAGCGGGATTCGGGCTCGTACCACAGATACGCAGTATTTT	CASSLDASGIRARTTDTQYF
TRBV4-3	NA	13	TRBJ1-1	NA	TGCGCCAGCAGCCAAGAAGCGGTAACTGAAGCTTTCTTT	CASSQEAVTEAFF
TRBV7-3	NA	14	TRBJ2-1	NA	TGTGCCAGCAGCTTAGGCGGCGGGACGAATGAGCAGTTCTTC	CASSLGGGTNEQFF
TRBV5-1	NA	14	TRBJ1-1	once	TGCGCCAGCACCCTAACCCATGGGAACACTGAAGCTTTCTTT	CASTLTHGNTEAFF
TRBV11-2	TRBD1	15	TRBJ2-7	once	TGTGCCAGCAGCGTCGGGACAGCCGCAACCTACGAGCAGTACTTC	CASSVGTAATYEQYF
TRBV7-2	TRBD2	17	TRBJ2-7	NA	TGTGCCAGCAGCTTCATAGCGGGAGGGATACTTATCTACGAGCAGTACTTC	CASSFIAGGILIYEQYF
TRBV14	TRBD1	16	TRBJ2-1	NA	TGTGCCAGCAGCCAAGTCGGGACAGGAAGGAACAATGAGCAGTTCTTC	CASSQVGTGRNNEQFF
TRBV5-4	NA	14	TRBJ1-4	NA	TGTGCCAGCAGCACCGGGATCCGAAACGAAAAACTGTTTTTT	CASSTGIRNEKLFF
TRBV11-3	NA	16	TRBJ2-2	NA	TGTGCCAGCAGCTTAGGGGGCCTTCCGGAAACCGGGGAGCTGTTTTTT	CASSLGGLPETGELFF
TRBV28	TRBD1	14	TRBJ1-2	NA	TGTGCCAGCAGTTTAACAGGGGGTGACTATGGCTACACCTTC	CASSLTGGDYGYTF
TRBV5-4	TRBD1	16	TRBJ1-3	NA	TGTGCCAGCAGCCAGAAAGGGGGCGCGTTCGAAAACACCATATATTTT	CASSQKGGAFENTIYF
TRBV19	NA	12	TRBJ2-1	NA	TGTGCCAGTAGTATCACCCCGGACAAGCAGTTCTTC	CASSITPDKQFF
TRBV27	TRBD1	15	TRBJ1-5	NA	TGTGCCACCGATTCCAGGGGGAAGAGCAATCAGCCCCAGCATTTT	CATDSRGKSNQPQHF
TRBV2	TRBD1	15	TRBJ2-7	once	TGTGCCAGCAAGGAATATCGGGACAGCTCCTACGAGCAGTACTTC	CASKEYRDSSYEQYF
TRBV5-6	NA	14	TRBJ1-2	NA	TGTGCCAGCAGCTCCCTCTCACAGGGAGAAGGCTACACCTTC	CASSSLSQGEGYTF
TRBV6-2/TRBV6-3	NA	13	TRBJ1-1	NA	TGTGCCAGCAGTTTCAGGGTGAACACTGAAGCTTTCTTT	CASSFRVNTEAFF
TRBV3-1/TRBV3-2	NA	16	TRBJ2-5	NA	TGTGCCAGCAGCCAAGGCCCAGGGGTGGGCCAAGAGACCCAGTACTTC	CASSQGPGVGQETQYF
TRBV30	TRBD1	12	TRBJ1-4	NA	TGTGCCTGCGGGACAGGAGGGGAAAAACTGTTTTTT	CACGTGGEKLFF
TRBV6-2/TRBV6-3	NA	16	TRBJ2-1	few	TGTGCCAGCAGTCACCGGGAGTCGGGCTCCTACAATGAGCAGTTCTTC	CASSHRESGSYNEQFF
TRBV6-5	NA	15	TRBJ1-3	NA	TGTGCCAGCAGTTACGGCAGGGGCCCTGGAAACACCATATATTTT	CASSYGRGPGNTIYF
TRBV19	NA	17	TRBJ1-2	NA	TGTGCCAGTAGTATCATCAGGGGCGTCCGGAGCCAGGCTGGCTACACCTTC	CASSIIRGVRSQAGYTF
TRBV27	TRBD1	14	TRBJ2-2	NA	TGTGCCAGCAGTTGGGGGACAGACACCGGGGAGCTGTTTTTT	CASSWGTDTGELFF
TRBV5-1	TRBD1	15	TRBJ1-5	NA	TGCGCCAGCAGTACAGGGGTGTCCGGCAATCAGCCCCAGCATTTT	CASSTGVSGNQPQHF
TRBV4-1	NA	16	TRBJ2-1	NA	TGCGCCAGCAGCCAAGCAGCCAGGGGTGGCTACAATGAGCAGTTCTTC	CASSQAARGGYNEQFF
TRBV19	NA	16	TRBJ1-2	NA	TGTGCCAGTAGTATCTTCGGGAGGTTCGAAGGGGATGGCTACACCTTC	CASSIFGRFEGDGYTF
TRBV18	TRBD2	21	TRBJ2-1	few	TGTGCCAGCTCAAAAGGGACCGGGACGGCGGGACTAGCGGGGCCCTACAATGAGCAGTTCTTC	CASSKGTGTAGLAGPYNEQFF
TRBV7-2	TRBD1	16	TRBJ1-2	NA	TGTGCCAGCAGCTTAGTCGCGACAGGGGCTAACTATGGCTACACCTTC	CASSLVATGANYGYTF
TRBV6-5	NA	12	TRBJ2-4	NA	TGTGCCAGCAGTTCCCCGATGGGGCTTCAGTACTTC	CASSSPMGLQYF
TRBV27	TRBD1	16	TRBJ2-1	NA	TGTGCCAGCAGTCGGGACAGGGGGCATACCTACAATGAGCAGTTCTTC	CASSRDRGHTYNEQFF
TRBV27	TRBD1	11	TRBJ1-1	NA	TGTGCCAGCAGTCGGGACAGCGAAGCTTTCTTT	CASSRDSEAFF
TRBV7-9	NA	15	TRBJ2-7	NA	TGTGCCAGCAGCTTAGGTATTAGCACCAACTACGAGCAGTACTTC	CASSLGISTNYEQYF
TRBV3-1/TRBV3-2	NA	14	TRBJ1-2	NA	TGTGCCAGCAGCCAAGGGCGGGGGAGTCGCGGCTACACCTTC	CASSQGRGSRGYTF
TRBV9	NA	17	TRBJ1-6	NA	TGTGCCAGCAGCGTAGATGGGGGCGCCTGGGAGAATTCACCCCTCCACTTT	CASSVDGGAWENSPLHF
TRBV3-1/TRBV3-2	NA	14	TRBJ1-5	NA	TGTGCCAGCAGCCCAGAACCAGGGAATCAGCCCCAGCATTTT	CASSPEPGNQPQHF
TRBV7-9	NA	12	TRBJ2-7	NA	TGTGCCAGCAGCTTTAAGACAGACGAGCAGTACTTC	CASSFKTDEQYF
TRBV19	TRBD1	15	TRBJ2-1	NA	TGTGCCAGTACCTCGGGACAGGGGGCGGAAAATGAGCAGTTCTTC	CASTSGQGAENEQFF
TRBV9	TRBD2	14	TRBJ2-7	once	TGTGCCAGTAGCGGGAGAGCCCTCTCCTACGAGCAGTACTTC	CASSGRALSYEQYF
TRBV19	TRBD1	14	TRBJ2-1	NA	TGTGCCAGCACCAGGACAGGGGCCTACAATGAGCAGTTCTTC	CASTRTGAYNEQFF
TRBV7-9	NA	15	TRBJ1-2	NA	TGTGCCAGCAGCTTAGGAAACAGGGTTACCTATGGCTACACCTTC	CASSLGNRVTYGYTF
TRBV11-2	NA	14	TRBJ2-1	NA	TGTGCCAGCAGCTTAAGTCAGATCTACAATGAGCAGTTCTTC	CASSLSQIYNEQFF
TRBV2	NA	16	TRBJ1-1	NA	TGTGCCAGCAGTGGGGGGCTTCGTACCGGGGACACTGAAGCTTTCTTT	CASSGGLRTGDTEAFF
TRBV7-2	NA	17	TRBJ1-6	NA	TGTGCCAGCAGCCCCGTTTGGGGGAGGGATTGGAATTCACCCCTCCACTTT	CASSPVWGRDWNSPLHF
TRBV6-2/TRBV6-3	TRBD1	14	TRBJ2-4	NA	TGTGCCAGCAGTAAACTACAGGGGGGTGGCATTCAGTACTTC	CASSKLQGGGIQYF
TRBV27	TRBD2	16	TRBJ2-3	NA	TGTGCCAGCATGCGGCGCGGGGGGGCTTTCACAGATACGCAGTATTTT	CASMRRGGAFTDTQYF